A selection of T cell receptor beta chains follows, all from one sample in a study of OX40 agonist ivuxolimab in advanced cancers. Here immunoSEQ multiplex PCR was the method, and the copy in TCRdb shows in-frame clones only, minus some. This repertoire shows 55,000 to 65,000 clones, 70% to 90% found once; its top ten account for approximately 0.33%. Sequencing was performed on CD4+ or CD8+ T cells sorted from blood, taken in a trial of the OX40 agonist ivuxolimab. The receptors stem from an adult with an advanced solid tumor such as melanoma, head and neck, liver or kidney cancer. CDR3s include the opening cysteine and the closing phenylalanine or tryptophan.

len,j_gene,v_gene,CDR3aa
17,TRBJ2-3,TRBV14,CASSQALGLAGADTQYF
15,TRBJ1-4,TRBV7-9,CASSLIGAGGEKLFF
14,TRBJ1-1,TRBV5-4,CASSLEQGYTEAFF
14,TRBJ1-1,TRBV6-1,CASREQGMNTEAFF
14,TRBJ1-1,TRBV16,CASSPPRTGTEAFF
13,TRBJ2-7,TRBV11-2,CASSLVDDYEQYF
14,TRBJ2-3,TRBV18,CASSPPEGTDTQYF
14,TRBJ1-1,TRBV10-1,CASTRDRGNTEAFF
16,TRBJ2-7,TRBV23-1,CASSRISGGRSYEQYF
15,TRBJ2-7,TRBV11-2,CASSPRRLAGYEQYF
15,TRBJ2-3,TRBV7-3,CASSAGRGVTDTQYF
21,TRBJ2-6,TRBV5-1,CASSPSLTSGQGATGANVLTF
13,TRBJ1-2,TRBV11-2,CASSLGVRAGYTF
15,TRBJ2-7,TRBV4-2,CASSQSPSLTYEQYF
16,TRBJ1-4,TRBV30,CAWSSGQGATNEKLFF
15,TRBJ1-2,TRBV6-5,CASSYGEGRGRGYTF
15,TRBJ1-4,TRBV19,CASSMRTLGSEKLFF
13,TRBJ1-6,TRBV7-8,CASSPDSNSPLHF
13,TRBJ2-7,TRBV5-1,CASSPSGGREQYF
13,TRBJ2-2,TRBV5-1,CASREGGIGELFF
15,TRBJ1-5,TRBV12-5,CASGLVRDMHQPQHF
17,TRBJ2-3,TRBV18,CASSPQTSSLGTDTQYF
11,TRBJ1-2,TRBV6-1,CAGSRVNGYTF
16,TRBJ2-1,TRBV5-1,CASSLSAGGRGNEQFF
10,TRBJ2-7,TRBV29-1,CSVDHDEQYF
14,TRBJ2-5,TRBV19,CASKDPSVSETQYF
17,TRBJ2-1,TRBV5-1,CASSLASTGQGANEQFF